One sample yielded the 21 T cell receptor beta chains listed below, sequenced in a study of technical replicates of blood from four donors. Here immunoSEQ multiplex PCR was the method, and the copy in TCRdb shows in-frame clones only, minus some. Among tens of thousands of clones listed, approximately 97% were seen once. What was sequenced was T cells isolated from PBMCs. The receptors originated from a human donor in good health.

The chain carries TRBV6-4 and TRBJ2-3; 7 bases fit TRBD2. Germline CDR1 is MRHNA and CDR2 is SNTAGT. The CDR3 is made up of 15 amino acids. The V and J ends lost 6 bases and 10 bases, in that order; junction bases with no gene match: 16. CDR3 DNA: TGTGCCAGCAGCCCCGGGGGGACTCCGGGGAGCCCGCAGTATTTT. This sequence encodes CASSPGGTPGSPQYF.

This rearrangement joins TRBV6-5 to TRBJ2-5; maybe TRBD2 (6 bases). Germline CDR1 is MNHEY and CDR2 is SVGAGI. The CDR3 sequence is 15 residues long. Trimming took 2 bases from V and 2 from J, leaving 12 bases between them. The DNA for the CDR3 is TGTGCCAGCAGTTACCGGGACTCTTCGCAAGAGACCCAGTACTTC. Amino acids: CASSYRDSSQETQYF.

The CDR3 DNA is TGCGCCAGCAGCTGGGGACAGGGGGTGGATACGCAGTATTTT. This translates into CASSWGQGVDTQYF. The genes are TRBV5-1 and TRBJ2-3; 11 bases are a match to TRBD1. The CDR3 has 14 residues. Germline lookup yields CDR1 SGHRS and CDR2 YFSETQ. Trimming took 3 bases from V and 6 from J; bases not matched to a gene: 3.

The gene calls are TRBV5-1 and TRBJ2-3; D perhaps matches TRBD2 (5 bases). This CDR3 comprises 11 residues. V shed 7 bases and J shed 9 bases, with 12 bases lying between them. CDR1 and CDR2 from the germline V gene are SGHRS and YFSETQ. In DNA form, the CDR3 reads TGCGCCAGCCTTTTGGGAGAGACGCAGTATTTT. It is translated as CASLLGETQYF.

CDR3 protein: CASSLSAGIYGYTF. The CDR3 nucleotides are TGTGCCAGCAGTTTATCGGCAGGGATCTATGGCTACACCTTC. V gene TRBV27 combines with J gene TRBJ1-2, with D tentatively TRBD1 (5 bases). Germline CDR1 MNHEY, CDR2 SMNVEV (reference sequence). This CDR3 contains 14 residues. V was trimmed by 0 bases and J by 4 bases, leaving 9 bases between them.

For the CDR3, the DNA is TGTGCCAGCAGCTTAGTCGGGAACACCGGGGAGCTGTTTTTT. Translation: CASSLVGNTGELFF. The V and J genes are TRBV7-9 and TRBJ2-2; D uncertain. Per germline, CDR1 SEHNR and CDR2 FQNEAQ (reference sequence). V was clipped by 1 base and J by 1 base, with 4 bases between them. The CDR3 extends over 14 amino acids.

The chain has TRBV5-1 and TRBJ1-4; perhaps TRBD1 as D (5 bases). CDR3 length equals 14 residues. The germline CDR1 and CDR2 sequences are SGHRS and YFSETQ. Trimming removed 4 bases at V and 8 bases at J, with 15 bases between. For the CDR3, the DNA is TGCGCCAGCAGCCCCTCGGGGGGGGGAGAAAAACTGTTTTTT. Translated, it gives CASSPSGGGEKLFF.

The chain combines TRBV7-6 with TRBJ1-2; 7 bases match TRBD1. There are 14 residues in the CDR3. Per the germline V gene, CDR1 is SGHVS and CDR2 is FNYEAQ. V was clipped by 4 bases and J by 6 bases; unmatched bases: 8. CDR3 in amino acids: CASSYDSTGNGYTF. The CDR3 bases are TGTGCCAGCAGCTACGACTCGACAGGGAATGGCTACACCTTC. The complete variable domain, with remaining parts taken from reference TRBV7-6 and TRBJ1-2, reads GAGVSQSPRYKVTKRGQDVALRCDPISGHVSLYWYRQALGQGPEFLTYFNYEAQQDKSGLPNDRFSAERPEGSISTLTIQRTEQRDSAMYRCASSYDSTGNGYTFGSGTRLTVV.

This clone was observed once. The rearrangement uses TRBV6-5 and TRBJ1-2; D perhaps matches TRBD1 (6 bases). V gave up 7 bases and J gave up 7 bases, with 19 bases separating them. Germline CDR1 MNHEY, CDR2 SVGAGI. The CDR3 consists of 14 residues. The CDR3 sequence is CASTDRPQGRGYTF. The CDR3 bases are TGTGCCAGCACCGACAGGCCCCAAGGACGTGGCTACACCTTC.

The chain couples TRBV6-5 to TRBJ2-5, with no clear D. CDR3 length: 14 residues. Germline CDR1 and CDR2: MNHEY and SVGAGI. V lost 6 bases and J lost 1, with 12 bases in between. As DNA, the CDR3 is TGTGCCAGCAGCCTGCCCGGTGGCCAAGAGACCCAGTACTTC. Protein product: CASSLPGGQETQYF.

The chain recombines TRBV7-2 with TRBJ2-2; 10 bases match TRBD1. Germline CDR1 is SGHTA and CDR2 is FQGNSA. This CDR3 region has 16 residues. Trimming cost V 5 bases and J 5 bases; bases outside gene matches: 8. CDR3 coding DNA: TGTGCCAGCAGCCCACGACAGGGGGCTTGGACCGGGGAGCTGTTTTTT. It yields the protein CASSPRQGAWTGELFF. The whole variable domain, remainder taken from reference TRBV7-2 and TRBJ2-2, is GAGVSQSPSNKVTEKGKDVELRCDPISGHTALYWYRQSLGQGLEFLIYFQGNSAPDKSGLPSDRFSAERTGGSVSTLTIQRTQQEDSAVYLCASSPRQGAWTGELFFGEGSRLTVL.

The rearrangement links TRBV30 to TRBJ1-2; 10 bases fit TRBD1. Germline V gene data show CDR1 as GTSNPN and CDR2 as SVGIG (reference sequence). The CDR3 is made up of 16 amino acids. The J segment lost 4 bases and the V segment lost 3 bases, leaving 11 bases of the junction unmatched. The CDR3 loop reads CAWSNRDRGFTYGYTF. The CDR3 nucleotides are TGTGCCTGGAGCAACCGGGACAGGGGATTTACCTATGGCTACACCTTC.

CDR3 sequence: CASSEHSGRTDTQYF. CDR3 in DNA: TGTGCCAGCAGCGAGCATAGCGGGAGGACAGATACGCAGTATTTT. This rearrangement joins TRBV13 to TRBJ2-3; TRBD2 matches 10 bases. From germline, CDR1 is PRHDT and CDR2 FYEKMQ (reference sequence). This CDR3 comprises 15 residues. V was pared by 5 bases and J by 3 bases, with 5 bases of the junction left unmatched.

The chain links TRBV20-1 to TRBJ1-1, with D tentatively TRBD1 (5 bases). Germline CDR1 is DFQATT and CDR2 is SNEGSKA (reference sequence). This CDR3 comprises 11 residues. The CDR3 nucleotides are TGCAGAGGACAAACAAACACTGAAGCTTTCTTT. Protein product: CRGQTNTEAFF.

This chain links TRBV2 with TRBJ2-5; the match to TRBD2 covers 8 bases. V was clipped by 9 bases and J by 0 bases; unmatched bases: 9. Germline lookup yields CDR1 SNHLY and CDR2 FYNNEI. This CDR3 is built from 15 residues. The CDR3 here is CASGAGVMYQETQYF. The CDR3 DNA follows: TGTGCCAGTGGAGCGGGAGTTATGTACCAAGAGACCCAGTACTTC.

The genes are TRBV4-1 and TRBJ1-1; D is possibly TRBD1 (5 bases). Germline V gene sequence: CDR1 MGHRA, CDR2 YSYEKL. Between the trimmed V and J ends, which lost 4 bases and 5 bases, there was a span of 17 bases. CDR3 length: 15 amino acids. The CDR3 region is CASSRSGAVGTEAFF. In DNA form, the CDR3 reads TGCGCCAGCAGCCGGAGCGGGGCAGTCGGAACTGAAGCTTTCTTT.

This clone was picked up one time. The chain employs TRBV2 and TRBJ1-2, with D perhaps matching TRBD1 (6 bases). V lost 2 bases to trimming and J lost 8 bases, with 9 bases between them. CDR1 and CDR2 from the germline V gene are SNHLY and FYNNEI. This CDR3 has 12 amino acids. The CDR3 nucleotides are TGTGCCAGCAGTGAACAAGACAGGGGCTACACCTTC. Translated: CASSEQDRGYTF.

The chain combines TRBV5-1 with TRBJ1-1; D is perhaps TRBD1 (5 bases). Germline loops: CDR1 SGHRS, CDR2 YFSETQ. This CDR3 contains 16 residues. Trimming shortened V by 6 bases and J by 0 bases, and 18 bases separated the two germline ends. The CDR3 DNA follows: TGCGCCAGCACCACTCGGGGGGGTGCAATGAACACTGAAGCTTTCTTT. Its translation is CASTTRGGAMNTEAFF.

The V gene is TRBV6-1, the J gene TRBJ2-5; possibly TRBD1 for D (6 bases). Trimming took off 2 bases at V and 7 bases at J, with 14 bases between the two ends. This CDR3 comprises 14 residues. CDR1 is MNHNS, CDR2 SASEGT, per germline. The CDR3 sequence: CASSEMGARGTQYF. The CDR3 bases are TGTGCCAGCAGTGAAATGGGGGCCAGGGGGACCCAGTACTTC.

V usage is TRBV4-1 and J usage is TRBJ2-7; possible D gene TRBD1, 6 bases. Trimming pared 4 bases from V and 6 bases from J, leaving 10 bases between. Germline lookup yields CDR1 MGHRA and CDR2 YSYEKL. The CDR3 runs 12 residues. The CDR3 coding sequence is TGCGCCAGCAGCCCCCAGGGGATCGAGCAGTACTTC. It specifies CASSPQGIEQYF.

The genes are TRBV4-1 and TRBJ2-1, with 9 bases aligning to TRBD1. Germline V lookup: CDR1 MGHRA, CDR2 YSYEKL. The length of the CDR3 is 13 residues. Trimming at V came to 9 bases and at J to 10 bases, leaving 10 bases not matched to a gene. The DNA for the CDR3 is TGCGCCAGTTCCGGGACAGGGCAGGAGGAGCAGTTCTTC. Its protein product is CASSGTGQEEQFF.